The sequence of this T cell receptor (beta chain) was determined in a study of T cell clonotyping in hematopoietic cell transplantation. Study in general: Cytoreduction preceded collection of pretransplant recipient samples. Points from the study as a whole: Pathologically expanded recipient clonotypes increased progressively from day 30 to day 180 as diversity fell. CD4 and CD8 repertoire contributions could not be separated without sorting.

Comments on this clone: Its target is unknown.

Time point indicated: recipient sample about 28 days before transplant, after cytoreduction. Recipients were bled about 28 days pretransplant and at posttransplant days 30, 100, 180. Assay used: immunoSEQ multiplex PCR; TCRdb lists only in-frame clones, some missing. The sample carries around 19,000 clones, around three quarters recorded once. Trimming removed 1 base from V and 5 bases from J, with 9 bases in between. Germline CDR1 KGHSH, CDR2 LQKENI. The CDR3 runs 13 residues. This rearrangement joins TRBV18 to TRBJ2-7, with no clear D. This receptor was taken from a man between 60 and 75 years old with acute myeloid leukemia. Some clones in this sample may be carry-over from other donors' samples. Sequenced material: peripheral blood mononuclear cells, taken before stem cell transplant. The DNA of the CDR3 is TGTGCCAGCTCACCACAGGGTGAAGACGAGCAGTACTTC. It is translated as CASSPQGEDEQYF.